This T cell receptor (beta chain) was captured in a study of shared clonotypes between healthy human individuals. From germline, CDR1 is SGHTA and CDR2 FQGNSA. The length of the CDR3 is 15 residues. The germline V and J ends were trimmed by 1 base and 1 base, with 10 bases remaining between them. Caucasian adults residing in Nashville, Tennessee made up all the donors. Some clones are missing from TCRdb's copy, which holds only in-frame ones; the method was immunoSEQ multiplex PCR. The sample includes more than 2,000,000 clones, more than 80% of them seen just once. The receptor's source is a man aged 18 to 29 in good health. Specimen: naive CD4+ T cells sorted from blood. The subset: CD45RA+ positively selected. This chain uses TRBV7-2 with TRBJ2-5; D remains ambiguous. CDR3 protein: CASSLGPLPQETQYF. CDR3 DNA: TGTGCCAGCAGCTTAGGGCCGCTACCCCAAGAGACCCAGTACTTC.